This T cell receptor (beta chain) comes out of a study of blood T cell repertoires in COVID-19. Overall study context: Both acute and convalescent COVID-19 samples were obtained from the United States, Italy and Spain.

Cohort 3 donors were reported recovered after two negative PCRs, clearance, or symptom resolution. The sample holds a few counts of this clone. Authors' data handling: The authors estimated nucleated cell counts from reference gene primer amplification. Method: immunoSEQ multiplex PCR; TCRdb's copy keeps in-frame clones and lacks some. V and J calls and clone size follow that table, whereas D and trimming were derived from the DNA. The table has around 150,000 clones, about 81% seen once; the top ten hold more than 5.5%. Germline CDR1 is SGHVS and CDR2 is FQNEAQ. Between the trimmed V and J ends, which lost 3 bases and 0 bases, there was a span of 15 bases. The CDR3 spans 17 residues.

The V gene is TRBV7-8, the J gene TRBJ1-5; D not resolved. This sequence originates from a middle-aged man who had recovered from COVID-19. Sequenced input: PBMCs or T cells enriched from blood (not recorded which). CDR3 DNA: TGTGCCAGCAGCTTGAGCCAAGAATTATATAGCAATCAGCCCCAGCATTTT. It is translated as CASSLSQELYSNQPQHF.